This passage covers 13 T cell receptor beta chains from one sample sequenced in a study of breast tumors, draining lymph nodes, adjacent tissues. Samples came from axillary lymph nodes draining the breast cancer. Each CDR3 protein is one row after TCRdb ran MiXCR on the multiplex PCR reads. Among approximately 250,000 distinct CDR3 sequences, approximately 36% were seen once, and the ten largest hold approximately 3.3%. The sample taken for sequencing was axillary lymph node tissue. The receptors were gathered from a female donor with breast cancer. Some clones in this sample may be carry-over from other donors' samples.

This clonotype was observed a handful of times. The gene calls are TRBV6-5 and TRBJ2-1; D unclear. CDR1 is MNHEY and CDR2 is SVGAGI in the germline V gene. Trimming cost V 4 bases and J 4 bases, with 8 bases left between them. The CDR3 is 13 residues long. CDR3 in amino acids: CASSLEFYNEQFF. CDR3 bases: TGTGCCAGCAGTTTGGAGTTTTACAATGAGCAGTTCTTC.

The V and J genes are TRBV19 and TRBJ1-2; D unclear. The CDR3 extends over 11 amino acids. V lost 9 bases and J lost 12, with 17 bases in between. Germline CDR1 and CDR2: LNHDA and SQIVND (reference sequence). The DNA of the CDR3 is TGTGCCAGCCTCAGAAGCTCTGGAAACACCTTC. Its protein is CASLRSSGNTF.

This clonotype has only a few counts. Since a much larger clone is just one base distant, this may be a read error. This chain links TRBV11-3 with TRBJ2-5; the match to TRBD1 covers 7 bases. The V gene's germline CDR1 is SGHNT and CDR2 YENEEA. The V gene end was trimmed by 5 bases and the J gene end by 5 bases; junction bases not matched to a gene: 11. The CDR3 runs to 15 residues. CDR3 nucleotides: TGTGCCAGCAGCCCACCCACAGGGGCCAGGGAGACCCAGTACTTC. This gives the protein CASSPPTGARETQYF.

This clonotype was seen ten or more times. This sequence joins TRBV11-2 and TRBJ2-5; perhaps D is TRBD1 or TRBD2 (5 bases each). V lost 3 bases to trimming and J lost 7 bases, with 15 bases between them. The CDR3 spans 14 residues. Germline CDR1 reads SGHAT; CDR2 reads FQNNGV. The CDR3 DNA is TGTGCCAGCAGCTTGGCCTGGGACCCAGGGACCCAGTACTTC. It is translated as CASSLAWDPGTQYF.

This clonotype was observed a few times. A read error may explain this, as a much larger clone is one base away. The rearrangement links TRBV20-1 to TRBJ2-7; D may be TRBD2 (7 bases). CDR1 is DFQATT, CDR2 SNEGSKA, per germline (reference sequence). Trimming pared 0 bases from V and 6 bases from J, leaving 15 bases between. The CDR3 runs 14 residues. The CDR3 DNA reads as TGCAGTGCTAGAGATCAGGGAGGGGGTTCCGAGCAGTACTTC. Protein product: CSARDQGGGSEQYF.

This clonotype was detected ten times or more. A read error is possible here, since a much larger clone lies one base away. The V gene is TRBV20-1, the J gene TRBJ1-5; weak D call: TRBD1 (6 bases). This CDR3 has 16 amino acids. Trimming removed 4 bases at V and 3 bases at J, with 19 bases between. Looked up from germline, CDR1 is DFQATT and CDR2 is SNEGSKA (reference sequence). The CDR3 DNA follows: TGCAGTGCTACTTACGGACAGTTCTATACCAATCAGCCCCAGCATTTT. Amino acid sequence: CSATYGQFYTNQPQHF.

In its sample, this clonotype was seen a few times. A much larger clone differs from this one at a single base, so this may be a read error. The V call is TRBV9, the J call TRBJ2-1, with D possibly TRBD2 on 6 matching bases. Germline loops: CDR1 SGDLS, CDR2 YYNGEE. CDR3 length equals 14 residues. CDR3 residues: CASSVGGDYNEQSF. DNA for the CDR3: TGTGCCAGCAGCGTAGGCGGGGATTACAATGAGCAGTCCTTC.

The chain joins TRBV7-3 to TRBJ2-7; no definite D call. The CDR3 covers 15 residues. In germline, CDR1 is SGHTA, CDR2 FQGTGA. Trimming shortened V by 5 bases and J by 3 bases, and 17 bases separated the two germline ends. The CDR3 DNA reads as TGTGCCAGCAGCGCTAGTACCAGCCCCGGCTACGAGCAGTACTTC. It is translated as CASSASTSPGYEQYF.

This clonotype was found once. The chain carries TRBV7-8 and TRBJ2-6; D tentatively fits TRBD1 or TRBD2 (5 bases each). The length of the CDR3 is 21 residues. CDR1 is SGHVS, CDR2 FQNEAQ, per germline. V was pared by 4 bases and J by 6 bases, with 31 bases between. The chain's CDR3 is CASSSTPGRTQVTSKANVLTF. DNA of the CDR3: TGTGCCAGCAGCTCCACTCCGGGACGGACTCAGGTTACGAGCAAGGCCAACGTCCTGACTTTC.

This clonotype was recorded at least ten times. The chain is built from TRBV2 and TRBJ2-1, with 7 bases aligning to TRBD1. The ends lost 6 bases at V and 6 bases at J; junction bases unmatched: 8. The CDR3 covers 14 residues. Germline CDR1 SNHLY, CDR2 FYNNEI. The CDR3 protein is CASRGGITRNEQFF. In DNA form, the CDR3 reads TGTGCCAGCAGAGGGGGCATCACCCGCAATGAGCAGTTCTTC. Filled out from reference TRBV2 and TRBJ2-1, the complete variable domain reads EPEVTQTPSHQVTQMGQEVILRCVPISNHLYFYWYRQILGQKVEFLVSFYNNEISEKSEIFDDQFSVERPDGSNFTLKIRSTKLEDSAMYFCASRGGITRNEQFFGPGTRLTVL.

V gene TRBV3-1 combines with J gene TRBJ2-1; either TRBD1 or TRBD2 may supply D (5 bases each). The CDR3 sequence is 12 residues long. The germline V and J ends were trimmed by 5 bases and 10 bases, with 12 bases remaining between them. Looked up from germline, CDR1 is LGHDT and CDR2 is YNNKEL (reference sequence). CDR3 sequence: CASSSGRREQFF. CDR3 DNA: TGTGCCAGCAGCTCGGGACGGCGGGAGCAGTTCTTC.

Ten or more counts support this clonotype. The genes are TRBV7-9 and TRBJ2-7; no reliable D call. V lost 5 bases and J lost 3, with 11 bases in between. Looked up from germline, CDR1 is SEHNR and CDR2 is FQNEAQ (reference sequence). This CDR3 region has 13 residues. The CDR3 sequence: CASSDGINYEQYF. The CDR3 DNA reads TGTGCCAGCAGCGATGGGATTAACTACGAGCAGTACTTC. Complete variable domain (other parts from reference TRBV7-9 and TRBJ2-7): DTGVSQNPRHKITKRGQNVTFRCDPISEHNRLYWYRQTLGQGPEFLTYFQNEAQLEKSRLLSDRFSAERPKGSFSTLEIQRTEQGDSAMYLCASSDGINYEQYFGPGTRLTVT.

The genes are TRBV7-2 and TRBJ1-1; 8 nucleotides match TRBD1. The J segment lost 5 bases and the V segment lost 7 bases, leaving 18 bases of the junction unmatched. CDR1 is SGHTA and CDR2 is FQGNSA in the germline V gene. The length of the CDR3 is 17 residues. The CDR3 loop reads CASKPTGGALKKTEAFF. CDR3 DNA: TGTGCCAGCAAGCCTACAGGGGGTGCCCTTAAGAAAACTGAAGCTTTCTTT. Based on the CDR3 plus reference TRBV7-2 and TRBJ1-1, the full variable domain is GAGVSQSPSNKVTEKGKDVELRCDPISGHTALYWYRQSLGQGLEFLIYFQGNSAPDKSGLPSDRFSAERTGGSVSTLTIQRTQQEDSAVYLCASKPTGGALKKTEAFFGQGTRLTVV.